The clone carrying this TCR beta chain appeared once. The antigen is undetermined. This record belongs to a study of T cell responses to AZD1222 COVID-19 vaccine. Germline V gives CDR1 MNHNS, CDR2 SASEGT. Trimming removed 3 bases from V and 9 bases from J, with 15 bases in between. The CDR3 contains 15 residues. Libraries were prepared by immunoSEQ multiplex PCR; TCRdb keeps only in-frame clonotypes and omits some of them. In the table there are about 120,000 clones, more than 75% of which are singletons. Overall study findings and caveats: Reportedly, nearly half of unique spike TCRs recognized epitopes outside B.1.351/B.1.1.7 mutations.

The chain recombines TRBV6-1 with TRBJ1-6; no clear D. The clonotype comes from an adult in good health. This specimen was peripheral blood, taken on day 0 of AZD1222 vaccination. CDR3 sequence: CASSDKGKMGSPLHF. The DNA of the CDR3 is TGTGCCAGCAGTGATAAAGGGAAGATGGGTTCACCCCTCCACTTT.